Here is one T cell receptor beta chain with its context. This CDR3 comprises 10 residues. The V gene's germline CDR1 is MNHNS and CDR2 SASEGT. The V gene lost 7 bases and the J gene lost 1 base, with 2 bases spanning the gap. As to time point: pre-sensitization, week 0. Treatment given: therapeutic diphenylcyclopropenone sensitization with weekly scalp DPC. Total RNA came from unfractionated whole blood. The data stem from a study of human T cells and chemical hapten exposure. Original data processing: Samples held a median of around 100,000 TCRs, range about 23,224–700,000. MiXCR, applied by TCRdb to the RACE reads, yields one record per CDR3 protein. These V and J calls originate from TCRdb's pipeline instead of the authors' own analysis. The profile shows about 350,000 distinct CDR3 sequences, over 5% of them singletons.

Sequences were derived from whole blood, sampled in connection with sensitization to the hapten diphenylcyclopropenone (DPC). The clonotype originates from a woman between 18 and 30 years old with alopecia areata. Some clones in this sample may be carry-over from other donors' samples. The genes are TRBV6-1 and TRBJ2-7; D is undetermined. CDR3 loop: CASTSYEQYF. Written as DNA, the CDR3 is TGTGCCAGCACGTCCTACGAGCAGTACTTC.